The clone carrying this T cell receptor (beta chain) has a single count. Original processing methods: Scientists estimated how many nucleated cells there were by amplifying reference gene primers. Using immunoSEQ multiplex PCR, the repertoire was profiled, and TCRdb retains in-frame clones only, with some absent. V, J and clone size are those of that table, while D and trimming were read from the DNA. The data show approximately 68,000 clones, roughly 91% seen once. This sample is part of a study of blood T cell repertoires in COVID-19. The overall study: The United States, Italy and Spain were the sources of the acute and convalescent COVID-19 samples. PBMCs, B-cell-depleted T cells, or T cells provided the cDNA or gDNA that made up the material.

Germline assignment: CDR1 MDHEN and CDR2 SYDVKM. This CDR3 has 15 residues. V lost 3 bases, J lost 8 bases, and 16 bases lay in between. J is TRBJ1-4 and V is TRBV28; weak D call: TRBD1 (6 bases). Sequenced material: peripheral blood. The clonotype comes from a man aged 50 or older with active COVID-19. The CDR3 protein is CASSFRGYQGEKLFF. CDR3 DNA: TGTGCCAGCAGTTTTCGGGGATACCAGGGGGAAAAACTGTTTTTT.